This T cell receptor beta chain was identified during a study of blood T cell repertoires in COVID-19. Study as a whole: In each case, the material was cDNA or gDNA derived from T cells, B-cell-depleted T cells, or PBMCs.

Per the authors' pipeline: Nucleated cell counts were estimated from reference gene primer amplification. Produced via immunoSEQ multiplex PCR; TCRdb's table is partial and in-frame only. V and J calls and clone size are those listed in that table; D and trimming were worked out from the DNA. The sample holds roughly 150,000 clones, over 85% seen once. The ends were cut back, 5 bases at V and 4 bases at J, with 12 bases in the middle. From germline, CDR1 is SGDLS and CDR2 YYNGEE. The CDR3 totals 13 residues. Enrolled during active infection, Seattle patients were then followed longitudinally. Sequencing was carried out using peripheral blood. The V gene is TRBV9, the J gene TRBJ1-1; D gene ambiguous. The TCR was taken from a woman in her sixties or seventies with COVID-19, enrolled during active disease. As DNA, the CDR3 is TGTGCCAGCAGTCAAGGAAGGAGCACTGAAGCTTTCTTT. Translation: CASSQGRSTEAFF. Full variable domain (missing parts from reference TRBV9 and TRBJ1-1): DSGVTQTPKHLITATGQRVTLRCSPRSGDLSVYWYQQSLDQGLQFLIQYYNGEERAKGNILERFSAQQFPDLHSELNLSSLELGDSALYFCASSQGRSTEAFFGQGTRLTVV.